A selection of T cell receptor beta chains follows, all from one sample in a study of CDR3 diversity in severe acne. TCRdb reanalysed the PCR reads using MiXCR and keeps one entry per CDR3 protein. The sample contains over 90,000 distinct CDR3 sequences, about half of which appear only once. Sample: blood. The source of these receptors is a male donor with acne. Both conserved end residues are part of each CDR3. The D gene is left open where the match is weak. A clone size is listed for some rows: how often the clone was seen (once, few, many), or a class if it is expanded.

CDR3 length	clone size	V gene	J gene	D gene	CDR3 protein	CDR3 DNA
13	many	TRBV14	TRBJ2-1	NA	CASSQDGYNEQFF	TGTGCCAGCAGCCAAGATGGTTACAATGAGCAGTTCTTC
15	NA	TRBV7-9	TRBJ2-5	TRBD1	CASSLGGGQQETRYF	TGTGCCAGCAGCTTAGGAGGGGGCCAACAAGAGACCCGGTACTTC
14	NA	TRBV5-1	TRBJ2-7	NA	CASSYLNGPYEQYF	TGCGCCAGCAGCTACCTCAACGGTCCATACGAGCAGTACTTC
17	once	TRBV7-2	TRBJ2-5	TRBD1	CASSLGGTGSPRGTQYF	TGTGCCAGCAGCTTAGGTGGGACAGGGTCCCCTCGGGGGACCCAGTACTTC
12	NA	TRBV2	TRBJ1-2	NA	CASVETWYGYTF	TGTGCCAGTGTTGAGACATGGTATGGCTACACCTTC
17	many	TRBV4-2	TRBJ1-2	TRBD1	CASSQVHGQDIFYGYTF	TGTGCCAGCAGCCAAGTCCATGGACAGGACATTTTCTATGGCTACACCTTC
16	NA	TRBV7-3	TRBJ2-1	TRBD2	CTSSPSGTSSYNKQFF	TGTACCAGCAGCCCTAGCGGGACCAGCTCCTACAATAAGCAGTTCTTC
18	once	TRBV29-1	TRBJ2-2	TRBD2	CSVTGTSGRAFDTGELFF	TGCAGCGTTACTGGGACTAGCGGGAGGGCCTTTGACACCGGGGAGCTGTTTTTT
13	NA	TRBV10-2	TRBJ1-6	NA	CASTTGYNSPLRF	TGCGCCAGCACAACAGGGTATAATTCACCCCTCCGCTTT
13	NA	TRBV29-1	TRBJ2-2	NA	CSVGGRITGELFF	TGCAGCGTTGGGGGGAGGATCACCGGGGAGCTGTTTTTT